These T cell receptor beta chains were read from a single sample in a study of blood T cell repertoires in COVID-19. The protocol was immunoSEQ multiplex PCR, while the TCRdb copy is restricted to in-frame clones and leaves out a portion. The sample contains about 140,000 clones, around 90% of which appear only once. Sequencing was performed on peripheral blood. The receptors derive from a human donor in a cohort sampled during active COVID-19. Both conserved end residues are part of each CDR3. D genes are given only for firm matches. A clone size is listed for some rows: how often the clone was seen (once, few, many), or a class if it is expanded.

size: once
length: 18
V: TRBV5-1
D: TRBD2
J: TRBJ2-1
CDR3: CASSLVSGGLKGYNEQFF
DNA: TGCGCCAGCAGCTTGGTGAGCGGGGGGCTAAAGGGCTACAATGAGCAGTTCTTC

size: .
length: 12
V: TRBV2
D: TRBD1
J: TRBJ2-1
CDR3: CASIQGADEQFF
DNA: TGTGCCAGCATCCAGGGGGCCGATGAGCAGTTCTTC

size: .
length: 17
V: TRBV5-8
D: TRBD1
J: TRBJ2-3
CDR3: CASSPWTGGYITDTQYF
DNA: TGTGCCAGCAGCCCATGGACAGGGGGGTATATAACAGATACGCAGTATTTT

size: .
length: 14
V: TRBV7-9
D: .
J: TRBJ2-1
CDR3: CASSLAAEINEQFF
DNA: TGTGCCAGCAGCCTGGCCGCCGAAATAAATGAGCAGTTCTTC

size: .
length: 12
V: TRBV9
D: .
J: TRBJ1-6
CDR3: CASGQNNSPLHF
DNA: TGTGCCAGCGGTCAGAATAATTCACCCCTCCACTTT

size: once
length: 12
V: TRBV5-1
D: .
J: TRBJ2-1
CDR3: CASSGRGGAEFF
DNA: TGCGCCAGCAGCGGTAGGGGGGGGGCCGAGTTCTTC

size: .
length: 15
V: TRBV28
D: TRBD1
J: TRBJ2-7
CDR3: CASRLDRGSSYEQYF
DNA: TGTGCCAGCAGACTTGACAGGGGGTCATCCTACGAGCAGTACTTC

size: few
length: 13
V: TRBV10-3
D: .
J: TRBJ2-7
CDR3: CAISSLSGNEQYF
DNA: TGTGCCATCAGTTCTTTGTCGGGAAACGAGCAGTACTTC

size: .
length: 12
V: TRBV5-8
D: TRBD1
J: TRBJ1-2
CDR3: CASSLRQGSYTF
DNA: TGTGCCAGCAGCCTAAGACAGGGCTCCTACACCTTC

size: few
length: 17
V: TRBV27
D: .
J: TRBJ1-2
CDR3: CASSQTGVGRSDYGYTF
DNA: TGTGCCAGCAGCCAAACCGGGGTAGGGAGGAGTGACTATGGCTACACCTTC

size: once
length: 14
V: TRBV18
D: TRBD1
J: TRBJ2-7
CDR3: CASSPGTGRREQYF
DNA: TGTGCCAGCTCACCCGGGACAGGGCGGCGGGAGCAGTACTTC

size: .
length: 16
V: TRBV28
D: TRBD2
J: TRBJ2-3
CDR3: CASSFVSGGWKDTQYF
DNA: TGTGCCAGCAGTTTCGTCTCGGGGGGTTGGAAAGATACGCAGTATTTT

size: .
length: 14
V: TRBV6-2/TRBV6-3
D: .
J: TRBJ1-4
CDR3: CASSSGQAGEKLFF
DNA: TGTGCCAGCAGTTCTGGGCAGGCGGGTGAAAAACTGTTTTTT

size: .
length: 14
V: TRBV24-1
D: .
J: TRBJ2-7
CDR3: CATSDTDSLYEQYF
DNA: TGTGCCACCAGTGATACGGACAGCCTCTACGAGCAGTACTTC

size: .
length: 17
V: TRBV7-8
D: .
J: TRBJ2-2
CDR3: CASVGQRRSTDTGELFF
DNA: TGTGCCAGCGTGGGCCAGCGGAGGAGTACGGACACCGGGGAGCTGTTTTTT

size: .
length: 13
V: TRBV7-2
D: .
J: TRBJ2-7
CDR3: CASSLDLFYEQYF
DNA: TGTGCCAGCAGCTTAGATCTGTTCTACGAGCAGTACTTC

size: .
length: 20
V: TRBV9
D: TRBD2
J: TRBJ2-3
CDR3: CASSVGSLAGNLVGTDTQYF
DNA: TGTGCCAGCAGCGTAGGATCACTAGCGGGGAATTTGGTAGGAACAGATACGCAGTATTTT

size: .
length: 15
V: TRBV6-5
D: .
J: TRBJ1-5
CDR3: CASRDGTEGYQPQHF
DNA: TGTGCCAGCAGGGACGGGACGGAGGGGTATCAGCCCCAGCATTTT

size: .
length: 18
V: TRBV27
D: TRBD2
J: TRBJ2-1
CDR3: CASSFSPGLAGVDNEQFF
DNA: TGTGCCAGCAGTTTCTCCCCAGGACTAGCGGGAGTGGACAATGAGCAGTTCTTC

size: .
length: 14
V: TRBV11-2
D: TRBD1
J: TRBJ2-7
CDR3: CASSLEAGGKGQYF
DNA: TGTGCCAGCAGCTTAGAGGCAGGGGGAAAGGGGCAGTACTTC

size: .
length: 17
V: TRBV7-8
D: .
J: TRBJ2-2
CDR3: CASSLRGRQVNTGELFF
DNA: TGTGCCAGCAGCTTAAGGGGGAGACAGGTTAACACCGGGGAGCTGTTTTTT

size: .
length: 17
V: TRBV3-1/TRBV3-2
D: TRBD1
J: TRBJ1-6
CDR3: CASSPWTGSRGNSPLHF
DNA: TGTGCCAGCAGCCCCTGGACAGGGTCGAGGGGGAATTCACCCCTCCACTTT

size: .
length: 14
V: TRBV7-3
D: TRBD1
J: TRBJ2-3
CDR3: CASSSQGAADTQYF
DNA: TGTGCCAGCAGCTCCCAGGGGGCGGCGGATACGCAGTATTTT

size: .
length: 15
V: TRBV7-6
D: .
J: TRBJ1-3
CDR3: CASSSRGGSGNTIYF
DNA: TGTGCCAGCAGCTCCCGGGGAGGGTCTGGAAACACCATATATTTT

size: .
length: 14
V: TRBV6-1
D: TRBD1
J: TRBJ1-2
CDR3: CASSEQAGGYGYTF
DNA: TGTGCCAGCAGTGAACAGGCAGGGGGGTATGGCTACACCTTC

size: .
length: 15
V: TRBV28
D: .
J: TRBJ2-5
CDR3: CATANTRGGGETQYF
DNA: TGTGCCACTGCCAATACCCGCGGGGGCGGGGAGACCCAGTACTTC

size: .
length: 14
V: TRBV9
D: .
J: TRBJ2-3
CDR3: CASSVDPLDDTQYF
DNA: TGTGCCAGCAGCGTAGACCCCTTAGATGATACGCAGTATTTT

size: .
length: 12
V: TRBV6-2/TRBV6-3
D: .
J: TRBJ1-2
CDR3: CASSFGEQGYTF
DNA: TGTGCCAGCAGTTTCGGGGAGCAAGGCTACACCTTC

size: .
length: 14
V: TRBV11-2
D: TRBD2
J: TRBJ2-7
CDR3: CASSNSGSIGEQYF
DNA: TGTGCCAGCAGCAATAGCGGGAGCATCGGCGAGCAGTACTTC

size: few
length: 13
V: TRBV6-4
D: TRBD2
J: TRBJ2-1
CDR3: CASSDNSGDEQFF
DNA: TGTGCCAGCAGTGACAATAGCGGGGATGAGCAGTTCTTC

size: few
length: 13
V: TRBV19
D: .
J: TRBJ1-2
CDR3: CASRTTGKAGYTF
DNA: TGTGCCAGTAGAACCACAGGGAAGGCTGGCTACACCTTC

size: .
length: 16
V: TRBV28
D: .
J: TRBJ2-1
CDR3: CASSFLGPKGVNEQFF
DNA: TGTGCCAGCAGTTTTCTAGGGCCGAAGGGGGTTAATGAGCAGTTCTTC

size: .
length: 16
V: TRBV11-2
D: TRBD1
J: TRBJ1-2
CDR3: CASSLGDRGRNYGYTF
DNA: TGTGCCAGCAGCTTAGGGGACAGGGGGCGTAACTATGGCTACACCTTC

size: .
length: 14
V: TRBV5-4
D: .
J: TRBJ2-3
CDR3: CASSLVGPTDTQYF
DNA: TGTGCCAGCAGCTTGGTTGGCCCCACAGATACGCAGTATTTT

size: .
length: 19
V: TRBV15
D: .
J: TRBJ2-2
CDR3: CATSSPSILAGTNTGELFF
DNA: TGTGCCACCAGCAGTCCAAGTATTCTGGCAGGGACAAACACCGGGGAGCTGTTTTTT

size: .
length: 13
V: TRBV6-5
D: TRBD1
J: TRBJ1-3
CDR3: CASRGQVGNTIYF
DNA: TGTGCCAGCAGGGGACAGGTTGGAAACACCATATATTTT

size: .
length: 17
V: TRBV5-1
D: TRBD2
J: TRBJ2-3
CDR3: CASSQEILAGGKDTQYF
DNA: TGCGCCAGCAGCCAGGAAATCCTAGCGGGAGGTAAAGATACGCAGTATTTT

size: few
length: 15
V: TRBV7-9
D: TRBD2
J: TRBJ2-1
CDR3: CASSYSGSSYNEQFF
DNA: TGTGCCAGCAGCTATAGCGGGAGCTCCTACAATGAGCAGTTCTTC

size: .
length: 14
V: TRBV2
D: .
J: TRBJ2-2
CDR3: CASIGVLATGELFF
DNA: TGTGCCAGCATCGGGGTGTTAGCGACCGGGGAGCTGTTTTTT

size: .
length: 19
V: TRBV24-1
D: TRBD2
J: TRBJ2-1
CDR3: CATSDSGIPGLTYYNEQFF
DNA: TGTGCCACCAGTGATTCTGGGATACCGGGACTAACCTATTACAATGAGCAGTTCTTC

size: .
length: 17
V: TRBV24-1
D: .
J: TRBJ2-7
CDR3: CATSDWTGGKLSYEQYF
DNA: TGTGCCACCAGTGATTGGACAGGAGGGAAATTATCCTACGAGCAGTACTTC

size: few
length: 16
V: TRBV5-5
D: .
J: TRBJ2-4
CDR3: CASSRTFTKGKNIQYF
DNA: TGTGCCAGCAGCCGGACATTTACAAAGGGCAAAAACATTCAGTACTTC

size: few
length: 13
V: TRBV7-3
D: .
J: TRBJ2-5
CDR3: CASSPSYQETQYF
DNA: TGTGCCAGCAGCCCCTCGTACCAAGAGACCCAGTACTTC

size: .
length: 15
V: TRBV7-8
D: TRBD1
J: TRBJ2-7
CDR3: CASSGRDRGSYEQYF
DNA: TGTGCCAGCAGCGGCCGGGACAGGGGCTCCTACGAGCAGTACTTC

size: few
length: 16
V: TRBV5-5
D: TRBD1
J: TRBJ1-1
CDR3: CASSLGTGPQNTEAFF
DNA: TGTGCCAGCAGCCTCGGGACAGGTCCCCAGAACACTGAAGCTTTCTTT

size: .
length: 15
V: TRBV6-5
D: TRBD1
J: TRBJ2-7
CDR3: CASRHGTGGVHEQYF
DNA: TGTGCCAGCAGACACGGGACAGGGGGCGTCCACGAGCAGTACTTC

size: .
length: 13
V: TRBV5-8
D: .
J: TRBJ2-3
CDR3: CASSFLFTDTQYF
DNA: TGTGCCAGCAGCTTTTTATTCACAGATACGCAGTATTTT

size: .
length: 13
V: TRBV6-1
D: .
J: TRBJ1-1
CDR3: CASSDTRGTEAFF
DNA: TGTGCCAGCAGTGACACACGGGGCACTGAAGCTTTCTTT

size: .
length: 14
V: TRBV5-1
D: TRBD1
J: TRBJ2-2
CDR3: CASGQGTNTGELFF
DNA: TGCGCCAGCGGACAGGGAACGAACACCGGGGAGCTGTTTTTT

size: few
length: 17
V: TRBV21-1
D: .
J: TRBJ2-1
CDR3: CASSKEAGGASYNEQFF
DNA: TGTGCCAGCAGCAAAGAAGCGGGAGGAGCCTCCTACAATGAGCAGTTCTTC

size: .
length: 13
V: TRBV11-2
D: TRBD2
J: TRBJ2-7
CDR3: CASTRPGGYEQYF
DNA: TGTGCCAGCACCCGACCGGGAGGCTACGAGCAGTACTTC

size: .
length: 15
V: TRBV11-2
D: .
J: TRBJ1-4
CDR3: CASSLARGSGEKLFF
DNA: TGTGCCAGCAGCTTAGCGCGGGGATCGGGTGAAAAACTGTTTTTT

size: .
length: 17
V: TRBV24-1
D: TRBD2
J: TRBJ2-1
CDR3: CATSASRASGTYNEQFF
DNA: TGTGCCACCAGTGCCTCCCGGGCTAGCGGGACGTACAATGAGCAGTTCTTC

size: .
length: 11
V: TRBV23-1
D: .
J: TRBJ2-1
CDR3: CASSQSSIPFF
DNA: TGCGCCAGCAGTCAATCATCAATCCCCTTCTTC

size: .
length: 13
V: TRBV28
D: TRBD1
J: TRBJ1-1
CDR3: CASSYRGGTEAFF
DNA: TGTGCCAGCAGTTACAGGGGGGGAACTGAAGCTTTCTTT

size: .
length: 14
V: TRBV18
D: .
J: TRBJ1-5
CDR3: CASSPDSVNQPQHF
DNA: TGTGCCAGCTCACCGGACAGTGTCAATCAGCCCCAGCATTTT

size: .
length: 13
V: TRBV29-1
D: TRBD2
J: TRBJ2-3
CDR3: CSVKAGGKGTQYF
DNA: TGCAGCGTGAAAGCGGGGGGGAAGGGTACGCAGTATTTT